This TCR beta chain was documented in a study of blood T cell repertoires in COVID-19. Original handling: Researchers report that nucleated cell counts were estimated from reference gene primer amplification. This table comes from immunoSEQ multiplex PCR, and its TCRdb copy is limited to in-frame clones, with some not included. V and J calls and clone size are copied from that table; D and trimming were computed from the DNA. Among 250,000 to 350,000 clones listed, 85% to 90% were seen once. Recovered status applied to Cohort 3 donors who had two consecutive negative PCRs. It also applied to those with clearance or with symptom resolution. CDR1 is LGHDT, CDR2 YNNKEL, per germline (reference sequence). V was trimmed by 3 bases and J by 6 bases, leaving 18 bases between them. This CDR3 region has 16 residues.

The chain couples TRBV3-1 (or the pseudogene TRBV3-2) to TRBJ1-5; D is possibly TRBD1 (5 bases). Sequenced sample: PBMCs or T cells enriched from blood (not recorded which). This receptor was obtained from a woman between 18 and 30 years old who had recovered from COVID-19. CDR3 nucleotide sequence: TGTGCCAGCAGCCACCGTGAACAGGTGATGAGTCAGCCCCAGCATTTT. This sequence encodes CASSHREQVMSQPQHF.